The 29 T cell receptor beta chains given below trace back to one sample, sequenced in a study of beta chain bispecific antibodies for T cell cancers. T cells were expanded from blood mononuclear cells for 2 to 3 days with anti-CD3 OKT3 or CD3/CD28 beads. Via MiXCR, TCRdb re-called the 5' RACE reads, giving one row per CDR3 protein. The table includes 17,000 or so distinct CDR3 sequences, less than 2.5% detected once. Study findings and constraints: In these mixed samples, most targeted TRBV reads derived from the leukemia cell line.

Their antigens are not known. Sequenced sample: healthy donor T cells cultured with leukemia cells. These TCRs come from a human donor in good health. Some clones in this sample may be carry-over from other donors' samples.

This clonotype was counted ten times or more. The gene calls are TRBV18 and TRBJ1-1; D gene ambiguous. The CDR3 contains 13 residues. Trimming shortened V by 2 bases and J by 1 base, and 5 bases separated the two germline ends. Germline V gives CDR1 KGHSH, CDR2 LQKENI. DNA for the CDR3: TGTGCCAGCTCACCATACGGGAACACTGAAGCTTTCTTT. Translated: CASSPYGNTEAFF.

This clonotype was seen repeatedly, ten times or more. The chain is built from TRBV11-2 and TRBJ2-5; D is uncertain. V lost 3 bases, J lost 1 base, and 15 bases lay in between. The CDR3 totals 16 residues. Germline lookup yields CDR1 SGHAT and CDR2 FQNNGV. Here the CDR3 DNA reads TGTGCCAGCAGCTTTGAATATGGGGTTTTCCAAGAGACCCAGTACTTC. This gives the protein CASSFEYGVFQETQYF.

Relative to its sample, this clonotype is medium-sized. The chain has TRBV12-2 and TRBJ1-5; TRBD1 is taken as the D call from the table, unchecked against the DNA. TRBV12-2 is recorded as a pseudogene. This CDR3 has 19 residues. The CDR3 sequence is CASRSPTGGGLGWDQPQHF. The DNA of the CDR3 is TGTGCAAGTCGCTCCCCGACAGGGGGAGGGCTTGGGTGGGATCAGCCCCAGCATTTT.

This clonotype was seen many times. The gene calls are TRBV7-9 and TRBJ1-1, with D uncertain. V was clipped by 5 bases and J by 4 bases, with 11 bases between them. Germline V gene data show CDR1 as SEHNR and CDR2 as FQNEAQ (reference sequence). The CDR3 length is 13 residues. Here the CDR3 DNA reads TGTGCCAGCAGCCCAGATAGTCCCACTGAAGCTTTCTTT. Translation gives CASSPDSPTEAFF.

This clonotype was observed at least ten times. This sequence joins TRBV12-3 or TRBV12-4 and TRBJ1-1; possibly TRBD1 for D (5 bases). Between the trimmed V and J ends, which lost 6 bases and 1 base, there was a span of 12 bases. The CDR3 has 14 amino acids. CDR3: CASSRLRGNTEAFF. As DNA, the CDR3 is TGTGCCAGCAGCCGTCTGAGGGGGAACACTGAAGCTTTCTTT.

This clonotype is deemed medium-sized (0.01 to 0.1%). This rearrangement joins TRBV5-1 to TRBJ2-5; perhaps TRBD2 as D (5 bases). The CDR3 covers 13 residues. V was shortened by 5 bases and J by 3 bases, with 11 bases between the two germline ends. Germline-derived CDR1 and CDR2 are SGHRS and YFSETQ. The CDR3 coding sequence is TGCGCCAGCAGACGACCCGGGGAAGAGACCCAGTACTTC. This sequence encodes CASRRPGEETQYF.

This clonotype was observed a handful of times. V is TRBV12-3 or TRBV12-4 and J is TRBJ1-1; no clear D gene. V lost 3 bases and J 8 bases, leaving 13 bases between the germline ends. The CDR3 covers 13 residues. This chain's CDR3 is CASSFGVWGEAFF. The CDR3 nucleotides read TGTGCCAGCAGTTTTGGTGTATGGGGAGAAGCTTTCTTT.

This clonotype has a count of ten or more. The chain links TRBV6-5 to TRBJ2-4, with TRBD1 as a possible D gene (6 bases). With 4 bases removed from V and 1 base from J, the gap between germline ends came to 8 bases. Germline CDR1 is MNHEY and CDR2 is SVGAGI. The CDR3 extends over 14 amino acids. The CDR3 DNA reads as TGTGCCAGCAGTTCTACAGGGGCCAAAAACATTCAGTACTTC. This sequence encodes CASSSTGAKNIQYF.

This clonotype showed up just a few times. This rearrangement joins TRBV4-1 to TRBJ1-1, with 10 bases lining up with TRBD1. This CDR3 spans 16 amino acids. Trimming at V came to 6 bases and at J to 3 bases, leaving 10 bases not matched to a gene. CDR1 and CDR2 from the germline V gene are MGHRA and YSYEKL. CDR3 sequence (DNA): TGCGCCAGCAGTTTAGGGACAGGGGCGGGGGACACTGAAGCTTTCTTT. Translation gives CASSLGTGAGDTEAFF.

Concerning this clonotype itself: This may be a read error, as it is one base from a much larger clone. The chain employs TRBV5-1 and TRBJ1-2; 8 positions agree with TRBD1. This CDR3 comprises 15 residues. Germline CDR1 is SGHRS and CDR2 is YFSETQ. With V trimmed by 0 bases and J by 10 bases, 11 bases remained unmatched. CDR3 bases: TGCGCCAGCAGCTTGGGATGGGGACAGGAAGATGCCTACACCTTC. It specifies CASSLGWGQEDAYTF.

This clonotype was counted many times. The genes are TRBV2 and TRBJ2-7, with D perhaps TRBD2 (6 bases). The ends were cut back, 8 bases at V and 3 bases at J, with 11 bases in the middle. The CDR3 length is 12 residues. CDR1 SNHLY and CDR2 FYNNEI come from the germline V gene. This chain's CDR3 is CASGGIYYEQYF. CDR3 bases: TGTGCCAGCGGGGGGATTTACTACGAGCAGTACTTC.

This clonotype counts as medium-sized. The chain employs TRBV7-7 and TRBJ2-5; D could derive from TRBD1 or TRBD2 (5 bases each). There are 14 residues in the CDR3. Germline V CDR1 and CDR2: SSHAT, FNYEAQ (reference sequence). Between the trimmed V and J ends, which lost 5 bases and 2 bases, there was a span of 12 bases. As DNA, the CDR3 is TGTGCCAGCAGCCCCCCGGGGCAGCAAGAGACCCAGTACTTC. This translates into CASSPPGQQETQYF. Using reference TRBV7-7 and TRBJ2-5 for the parts outside the CDR3, the full variable domain is GAGVSQSPRYKVTKRGQDVTLRCDPISSHATLYWYQQALGQGPEFLTYFNYEAQPDKSGLPSDRFSAERPEGSISTLTIQRTEQRDSAMYRCASSPPGQQETQYFGPGTRLLVL.

This clonotype is termed medium-sized. V gene TRBV6-6 combines with J gene TRBJ1-1, with 9 bases fitting TRBD1. Germline CDR1 reads MNHNY; CDR2 reads SVGAGI (reference sequence). This CDR3 is 15 amino acids long. Trimming at V came to 4 bases and at J to 1 base, leaving 4 bases not matched to a gene. CDR3 loop: CASSSPDRGNTEAFF. The CDR3 coding sequence is TGTGCCAGCAGTTCCCCGGACAGGGGGAACACTGAAGCTTTCTTT.

This clonotype was counted ten times or more. The chain employs TRBV6-5 and TRBJ2-1; 7 bases match TRBD1. The CDR3 runs to 13 residues. From germline, CDR1 is MNHEY and CDR2 SVGAGI. J was trimmed by 8 bases and V by 5 bases; bases with no gene match: 6. The CDR3 bases are TGTGCCAGCAGTCCTATCGACAGGGATGAGCAGTTCTTC. This gives the protein CASSPIDRDEQFF.

This clonotype has a count of ten or more. In nucleotides, the CDR3 is TGTGCCAGCAGCCCGGGGGGCAATCAGCCCCAGCATTTT. Translated, it gives CASSPGGNQPQHF. The J gene is TRBJ1-5, the V gene TRBV12-3 or TRBV12-4, with D perhaps matching TRBD1 (5 bases). This CDR3 region has 13 residues. The ends were cut back, 6 bases at V and 2 bases at J, with 8 bases in the middle.

On this clonotype itself: A much larger clone differs by one base, so this may be a read error. The rearrangement uses TRBV28 and TRBJ1-1, with 7 positions matching TRBD1. Germline V CDR1 and CDR2: MDHEN, SYDVKM. There are 13 residues in the CDR3. CDR3 in amino acids: CTSSSTGYTEAFF. CDR3 DNA: TGTACCAGCAGTTCGACAGGGTACACTGAAGCTTTCTTT.

This clonotype was recorded at least ten times. The chain employs TRBV4-1 and TRBJ1-2, with 10 bases identical to TRBD1. Trimming took 2 bases from V and 3 from J; bases not matched to a gene: 9. Germline loops: CDR1 MGHRA, CDR2 YSYEKL. The CDR3 is made up of 17 amino acids. In nucleotides, the CDR3 is TGCGCCAGCAGCCAACATCCCGACAGGGGGCAAGACTATGGCTACACCTTC. Residues: CASSQHPDRGQDYGYTF.

This clonotype was seen more than once but under ten times. The gene calls are TRBV18 and TRBJ2-1; TRBD1 agrees at 9 bases. J gave up 7 bases and V 3 bases, and 7 bases lay outside the gene matches. Germline V gene data show CDR1 as KGHSH and CDR2 as LQKENI. This CDR3 contains 15 residues. In DNA form, the CDR3 reads TGTGCCAGCTCACCTGCACAGGGGGCTTCTAATGAGCAGTTCTTC. Translation gives CASSPAQGASNEQFF.

Ten or more counts support this clonotype. V gene TRBV6-5 combines with J gene TRBJ2-3; 11 nucleotides align to TRBD1. CDR3 length equals 17 residues. Germline CDR1 is MNHEY and CDR2 is SVGAGI. The V and J ends lost 5 bases and 2 bases, in that order; junction bases with no gene match: 9. The CDR3 DNA is TGTGCCAGCAGTCCCGGGACAGGGGGTTTACCCACAGATACGCAGTATTTT. Protein product: CASSPGTGGLPTDTQYF.

This clonotype was recorded at least ten times. The chain carries TRBV5-1 and TRBJ1-5; 9 bases agree with TRBD1. Germline V gene lookup returns CDR1 SGHRS and CDR2 YFSETQ. The CDR3 sequence is 14 residues long. The junction had 3 bases not matched to a gene; V was cut back by 4 bases and J by 4 bases. The CDR3 nucleotides read TGCGCCAGCAGCCAGACAGGGGGTAATCAGCCCCAGCATTTT. Its protein is CASSQTGGNQPQHF.

This clonotype was seen more than once but under ten times. The rearrangement joins TRBV19 to TRBJ1-1; 8 bases map to TRBD1. The germline gives CDR1 LNHDA, CDR2 SQIVND (reference sequence). The CDR3 loop spans 15 amino acids. V gave up 5 bases and J gave up 3 bases; unmatched junction bases: 8. CDR3: CASSFQGAPDTEAFF. The CDR3 nucleotides read TGTGCCAGTAGTTTCCAGGGGGCGCCCGACACTGAAGCTTTCTTT.

At least ten counts were recorded for this clonotype. This rearrangement joins TRBV7-9 to TRBJ2-1; 7 nucleotides agree with TRBD2. V dropped 5 bases and J dropped 6; count of bases not matched to a gene: 13. CDR1 is SEHNR, CDR2 FQNEAQ, per germline (reference sequence). The CDR3 length is 16 residues. The CDR3: CASSLMLAAQPNEQFF. The CDR3 bases are TGTGCCAGCAGCCTAATGCTAGCGGCCCAACCCAATGAGCAGTTCTTC.

This clonotype was counted at least ten times. The CDR3 DNA reads as TGTGCCAGCAGTTTATGGGACATGGGGCGCGATAATGTCGCTGAAGCTTTCTTT. As protein: CASSLWDMGRDNVAEAFF. The chain has TRBV27 and TRBJ1-1; D is possibly TRBD1 (6 bases). Per germline, CDR1 MNHEY and CDR2 SMNVEV (reference sequence). The V end was cut by 1 base, the J end by 6 bases, with 24 bases between. This CDR3 comprises 18 residues.

This clonotype was observed at least ten times. The CDR3 spells CSALTGGGTYYGYTF. CDR3 sequence (DNA): TGCAGTGCGCTTACAGGGGGGGGGACTTACTATGGCTACACCTTC. The V call is TRBV20-1, the J call TRBJ1-2, with 8 bases aligning to TRBD1. The CDR3 spans 15 residues. Germline loops: CDR1 DFQATT, CDR2 SNEGSKA (reference sequence). V shed 6 bases and J 3 bases; nucleotides not matched to a gene: 12.

In its sample, this clonotype was seen many times. The chain carries TRBV27 and TRBJ1-1; D ambiguous. The germline gives CDR1 MNHEY, CDR2 SMNVEV (reference sequence). This CDR3 spans 13 amino acids. Between the trimmed V and J ends, which lost 5 bases and 3 bases, there was a span of 10 bases. CDR3: CASSVAGYTEAFF. The CDR3 coding sequence is TGTGCCAGCAGTGTGGCAGGATACACTGAAGCTTTCTTT.

This clonotype was counted ten times or more. One end of the junction fails to match germline, which may point to a read error. This sequence joins TRBV7-7 and TRBJ2-2; 7 nucleotides agree with TRBD2. This CDR3 is built from 13 residues. The V gene's germline CDR1 is SSHAT and CDR2 FNYEAQ (reference sequence). The CDR3 nucleotides are TGTGCTAGCAGCGGGGATAACACCGGGGAGCTGTTTTTT. Protein: CASSGDNTGELFF.

This clonotype has ten or more counts. V usage is TRBV7-9 and J usage is TRBJ1-4, with D perhaps matching TRBD1 (5 bases). There are 15 residues in the CDR3. Germline V CDR1 and CDR2: SEHNR, FQNEAQ (reference sequence). V shed 7 bases and J shed 10 bases, with 22 bases lying between them. The CDR3, as DNA: TGTGCCAGCATCCTCCCTTCACTGGGGGAGGCAAAACTGTTTTTT. This sequence encodes CASILPSLGEAKLFF.

This clonotype has at least ten counts. CDR3 sequence reads: CASSLDSGNQPQHF. The CDR3 DNA is TGCGCCAGCAGCTTGGATTCAGGTAATCAGCCCCAGCATTTT. The gene calls are TRBV5-1 and TRBJ1-5; no clear D gene. Per germline, CDR1 SGHRS and CDR2 YFSETQ. The CDR3 totals 14 residues. The V gene lost 0 bases and the J gene lost 4 bases, with 8 bases spanning the gap.

This clonotype occurred many times. The CDR3 loop is CASSPSERGQAFF. CDR3 nucleotide sequence: TGTGCCAGCAGTCCCTCGGAAAGGGGGCAAGCTTTCTTT. The chain employs TRBV6-5 and TRBJ1-1; 7 bases line up with TRBD1. Germline-derived CDR1 and CDR2 are MNHEY and SVGAGI. Trimming cost V 5 bases and J 9 bases; bases outside gene matches: 9. The CDR3 runs to 13 residues.